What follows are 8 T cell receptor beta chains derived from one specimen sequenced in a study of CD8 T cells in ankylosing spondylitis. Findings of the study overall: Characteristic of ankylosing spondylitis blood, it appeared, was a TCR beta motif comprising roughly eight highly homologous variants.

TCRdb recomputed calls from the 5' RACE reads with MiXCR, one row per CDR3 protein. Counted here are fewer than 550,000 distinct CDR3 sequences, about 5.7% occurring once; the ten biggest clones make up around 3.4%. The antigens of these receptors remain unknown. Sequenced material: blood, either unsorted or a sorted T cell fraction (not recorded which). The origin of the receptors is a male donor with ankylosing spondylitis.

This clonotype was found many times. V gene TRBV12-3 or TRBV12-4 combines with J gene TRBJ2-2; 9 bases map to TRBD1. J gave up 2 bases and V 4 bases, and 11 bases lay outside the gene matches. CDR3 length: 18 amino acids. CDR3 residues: CASSSPSGTGLNTGELFF. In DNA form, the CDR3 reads TGTGCCAGCAGTTCGCCATCCGGGACAGGGCTTAACACCGGGGAGCTGTTTTTT.

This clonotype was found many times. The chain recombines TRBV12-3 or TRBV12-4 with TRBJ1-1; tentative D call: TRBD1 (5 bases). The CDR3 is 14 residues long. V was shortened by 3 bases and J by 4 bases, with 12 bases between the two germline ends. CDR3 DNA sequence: TGTGCCAGCAGTTTTAGGGGTTGGGGCACTGAAGCTTTCTTT. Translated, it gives CASSFRGWGTEAFF.

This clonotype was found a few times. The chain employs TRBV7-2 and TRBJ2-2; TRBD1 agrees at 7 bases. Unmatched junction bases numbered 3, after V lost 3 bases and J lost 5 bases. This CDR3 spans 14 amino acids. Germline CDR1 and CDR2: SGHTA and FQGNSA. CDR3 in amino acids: CASSFDRDTGELFF. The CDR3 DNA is TGTGCCAGCAGCTTCGACAGGGATACCGGGGAGCTGTTTTTT.

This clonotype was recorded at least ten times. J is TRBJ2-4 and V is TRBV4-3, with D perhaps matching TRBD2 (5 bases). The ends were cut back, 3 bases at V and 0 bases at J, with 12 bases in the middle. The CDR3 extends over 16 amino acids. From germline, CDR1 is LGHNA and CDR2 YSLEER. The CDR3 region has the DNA TGCGCCAGCAGCCAGGAGAGGGCCAGAGCCAAAAACATTCAGTACTTC. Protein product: CASSQERARAKNIQYF.

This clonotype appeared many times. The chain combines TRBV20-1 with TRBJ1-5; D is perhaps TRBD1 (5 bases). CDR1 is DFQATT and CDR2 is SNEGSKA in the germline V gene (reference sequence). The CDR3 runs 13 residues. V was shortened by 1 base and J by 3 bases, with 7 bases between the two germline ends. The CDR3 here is CSARGQYNQPQHF. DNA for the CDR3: TGCAGTGCTAGAGGACAGTACAATCAGCCCCAGCATTTT.

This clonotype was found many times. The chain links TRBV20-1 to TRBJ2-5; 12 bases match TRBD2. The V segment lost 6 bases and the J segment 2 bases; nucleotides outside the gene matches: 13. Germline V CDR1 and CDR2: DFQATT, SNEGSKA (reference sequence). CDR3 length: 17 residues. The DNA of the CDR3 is TGCAGTGCGAGCAGACTAGCGGGGGCCTATATACAAGAGACCCAGTACTTC. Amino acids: CSASRLAGAYIQETQYF.

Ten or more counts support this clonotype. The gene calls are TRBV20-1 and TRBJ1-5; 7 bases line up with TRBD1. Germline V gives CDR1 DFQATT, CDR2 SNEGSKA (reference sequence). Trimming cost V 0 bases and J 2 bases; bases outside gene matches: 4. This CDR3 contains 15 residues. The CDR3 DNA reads TGCAGTGCTAGAGATTACAGGGGAGGCAATCAGCCCCAGCATTTT. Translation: CSARDYRGGNQPQHF.

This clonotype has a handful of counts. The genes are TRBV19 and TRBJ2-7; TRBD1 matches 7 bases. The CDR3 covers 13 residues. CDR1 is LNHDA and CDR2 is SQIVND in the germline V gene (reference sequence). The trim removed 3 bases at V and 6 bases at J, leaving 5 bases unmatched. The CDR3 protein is CASSIGTELEQYF. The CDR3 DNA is TGTGCCAGTAGTATCGGGACAGAGCTCGAGCAGTACTTC.